The clone carrying this TCR beta chain has a single count. Antigen unknown. Every PCR got spiked synthetic TCR analog templates. The assay was immunoSEQ multiplex PCR, and TCRdb's table has in-frame clones only and misses some. The data hold some 80,000 clones, with about 85% observed a single time. The entry originates in a study of PD-L1 blockade in urothelial cancer. Study-wide context: The median number of T cells present in blood samples was roughly 140,000.

Trimming removed 5 bases from V and 0 bases from J, with 14 bases in between. CDR1 and CDR2 (germline): LNHDA, SQIVND (reference sequence). The CDR3 sequence is 15 residues long. The study's findings and limits: At 3 weeks on treatment, tumor-associated clones expanded more with durable benefit.

Stated time point: pretreatment peripheral blood. Disease in patients was locally advanced or metastatic urothelial carcinoma. The sequence was collected from a man aged 40-49 years with urothelial cancer. The chain employs TRBV19 and TRBJ2-7, with D perhaps TRBD2 (5 bases). The specimen comprised PBMCs, sampled around atezolizumab (anti-PD-L1) treatment. The CDR3 coding sequence is TGTGCCAGTAGTTCCGATCCTAGCCTCTCCTACGAGCAGTACTTC. Protein: CASSSDPSLSYEQYF. The entire variable domain, with the rest obtained from reference TRBV19 and TRBJ2-7, is as follows: DGGITQSPKYLFRKEGQNVTLSCEQNLNHDAMYWYRQDPGQGLRLIYYSQIVNDFQKGDIAEGYSVSREKKESFPLTVTSAQKNPTAFYLCASSSDPSLSYEQYFGPGTRLTVT.